The TCR beta chain under discussion was sequenced for a study of CD8+ T cells in alopecia areata. Study-level background: Treated patients were given oral tofacitinib, which was dosed at 5 to 10 mg twice daily.

Broader study findings: Clonality exceeded that of normal scalp in lesional scalp, most notably in alopecia totalis/universalis. Tofacitinib significantly brought down scalp clonality and expanded CD8+ clones among top 100.

Details on this clone: Its antigen is not identified.

V was pared by 1 base and J by 11 bases, with 11 bases between. The CDR3 loop spans 11 amino acids. Germline-derived CDR1 and CDR2 are SQVTM and ANQGSEA. cDNA reverse transcribed from extracted RNA served as the sequencing template. Clones were read by immunoSEQ multiplex PCR, and TCRdb kept only the in-frame ones, dropping some. This sample has 110,000 or so clones, with roughly three fifths found just once. As for treatment: oral pan-JAK inhibitor, 5-10 mg twice daily. Peripheral blood samples and lesional scalp punch biopsies were obtained from alopecia areata patients. Source: CD4+ T cells sorted from blood, taken at week 24, from a patient treated with tofacitinib. The clonotype originates from a human donor with alopecia areata. The J gene is TRBJ1-1, the V gene TRBV29-1; D remains ambiguous. DNA for the CDR3: TGCAGCGTTGAAGGTCTGGTATTTGCTTTCTTT. It translates to CSVEGLVFAFF.